In its sample, the clone carrying this T cell receptor (beta chain) was seen many times. Its specificity is not known. Individual cDNA molecules each received unique molecular identifiers attached to them. TCRdb re-called the 5' RACE reads through MiXCR, storing one row per CDR3 protein. The sample consists of about 29,000 distinct CDR3 sequences, under 6% of them appearing once. The sample originates from a study of early T cells in non-severe SARS-CoV-2 infection. Study-level background: Whole-blood bulk RNA, unsorted, was sequenced, and chains were unpaired. Broader study findings: VDJdb matches were skewed toward anti-spike CD8 T cell responses.

This CDR3 spans 11 amino acids. Germline V CDR1 and CDR2: SGHTA, FQGNSA. Between the trimmed V and J ends, which lost 5 bases and 14 bases, there was a span of 15 bases. The chain recombines TRBV7-2 with TRBJ2-5; perhaps TRBD2 as D (6 bases). The sample was whole blood. This sequence was found in an adult who was a healthcare worker with PCR-confirmed SARS-CoV-2 infection or an uninfected control (not recorded which). CDR3: CASSPGTSPYF. CDR3 nucleotides: TGTGCCAGCAGCCCTGGGACTTCCCCCTACTTC.